Sequencing of this T cell receptor beta chain was carried out in a study of tissue T cells after allogeneic stem cell transplantation. This clone has only one observation. Its antigen is as yet unknown. TCRdb's copy holds only in-frame clones and misses some; the assay was immunoSEQ multiplex PCR. The data hold about 1,800 clones, with roughly 65% observed a single time. Losses at the gene ends were 1 base for V and 4 bases for J; bases not matched to a gene: 6. This CDR3 comprises 17 residues. CDR1 and CDR2 (germline): SGHVS, FQNEAQ. General study results and limits: Tissue-detected TCR repertoire was only partly captured by blood and spleen T cells. Alloreactivity or antigen specificity of tissue TCRs was not determined; some clones might be host cells.

Retrospectively chosen non-transplant comparators had other cancers and at least five gastrointestinal samples, without known gastrointestinal disease. The clonotype comes from a female donor older than 55 with lung cancer. This chain connects TRBV7-8 to TRBJ2-6; 8 nucleotides align to TRBD1. The sample here was tissue from the stomach, taken at autopsy. CDR3 loop: CASSLVAGGGGANVLTF. The CDR3 nucleotides read TGTGCCAGCAGCTTAGTGGCAGGGGGCGGCGGGGCCAACGTCCTGACTTTC.